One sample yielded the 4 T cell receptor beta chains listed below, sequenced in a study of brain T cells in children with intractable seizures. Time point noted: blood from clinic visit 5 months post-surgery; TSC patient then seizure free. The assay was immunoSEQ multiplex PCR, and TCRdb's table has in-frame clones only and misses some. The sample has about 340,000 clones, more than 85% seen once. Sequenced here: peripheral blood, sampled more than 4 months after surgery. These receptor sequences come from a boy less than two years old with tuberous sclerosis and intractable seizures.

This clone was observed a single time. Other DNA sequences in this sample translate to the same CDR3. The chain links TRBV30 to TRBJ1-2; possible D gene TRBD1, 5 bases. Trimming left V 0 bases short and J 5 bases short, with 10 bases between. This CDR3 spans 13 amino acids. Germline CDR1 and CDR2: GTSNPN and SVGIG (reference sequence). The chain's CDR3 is CAWSVRRGYGYTF. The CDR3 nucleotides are TGTGCCTGGAGTGTACGGCGGGGGTATGGCTACACCTTC.

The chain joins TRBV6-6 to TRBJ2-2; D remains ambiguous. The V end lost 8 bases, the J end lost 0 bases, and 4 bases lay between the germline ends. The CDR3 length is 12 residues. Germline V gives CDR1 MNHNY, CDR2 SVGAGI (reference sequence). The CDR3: CASLTNTGELFF. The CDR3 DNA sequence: TGTGCCAGCCTCACGAACACCGGGGAGCTGTTTTTT.

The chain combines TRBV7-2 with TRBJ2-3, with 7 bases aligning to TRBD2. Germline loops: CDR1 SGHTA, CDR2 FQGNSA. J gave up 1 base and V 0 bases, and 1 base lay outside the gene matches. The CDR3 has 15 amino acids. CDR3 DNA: TGTGCCAGCAGCTTAGCGCTAGCGGGCACAGATACGCAGTATTTT. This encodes CASSLALAGTDTQYF.

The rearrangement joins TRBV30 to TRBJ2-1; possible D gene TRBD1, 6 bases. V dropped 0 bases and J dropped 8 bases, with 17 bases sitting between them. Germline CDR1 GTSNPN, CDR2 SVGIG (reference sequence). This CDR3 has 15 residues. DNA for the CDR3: TGTGCCTGGAGTGTACTGGGTGGGGCAGGGGATGAGCAGTTCTTC. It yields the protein CAWSVLGGAGDEQFF.